This T cell receptor (beta chain) was captured by sequencing in a study of beta chain features in type 1 diabetes. A sort by CD45RO/CCR7/CD25/CD127/CD95/CD27 yielded CD4+ naive, central memory, regulatory and stem cell-like memory cells. The V gene's germline CDR1 is LNHNV and CDR2 YYDKDF (reference sequence). This CDR3 region has 15 residues. The germline V and J ends were trimmed by 0 bases and 5 bases, with 11 bases remaining between them. Regarding this clone: The antigen is unknown.

The isolated RNA, all of it, was reverse transcribed, so expressed TCRB transcripts were what got sequenced. Sequencing was performed with immunoSEQ multiplex PCR; in TCRdb, only in-frame clones are kept and a portion is missing. The sample has 150,000 to 170,000 clones, over 9% seen once. Study-wide points: Cells that show high TCR expression could be over-represented by cDNA sequencing. Type 1 diabetes patients had moderately but significantly shorter TCRB CDR3s in all four CD4+ subsets.

The clonotype comes from a man aged 30-40 years with type 1 diabetes. The V and J genes are TRBV15 and TRBJ2-1; weak D call: TRBD2 (6 bases). The sequenced sample was central memory CD4+ T cells from blood. This chain's CDR3 is CATSRDPAGNNEQFF. In nucleotides, the CDR3 is TGTGCCACCAGCAGAGATCCAGCGGGTAACAATGAGCAGTTCTTC.